This is a list of T cell receptor beta chains from one sample in a study of blood T cell repertoires in COVID-19. Repertoires were generated with immunoSEQ multiplex PCR, while TCRdb's copy carries only in-frame clones and drops some. The sample holds about 150,000 clones, around 80% seen once. Sequenced sample: PBMCs or T cells enriched from blood (not recorded which). Receptors originate from a woman between 65 and 79 years old in a cohort exposed to, infected with or recovered from COVID-19 (not recorded which). Each CDR3 is given with its conserved first and last residue. A D gene is named only where the DNA matches it firmly. Clone size is given for some rows only: seen once, a few or many times, or a class if the clone is expanded.

CDR3 protein	CDR3 DNA	D gene	clone size	V gene	J gene
CASSIPHRGAHGYTF	TGTGCCAGTAGTATACCGCACAGGGGCGCCCATGGCTACACCTTC	TRBD1	few	TRBV19	TRBJ1-2
CASSTHEGVSYGYTF	TGTGCCAGTAGTACCCATGAGGGGGTTAGTTATGGCTACACCTTC	.	.	TRBV19	TRBJ1-2
CASRTSGGETQYF	TGTGCCAGCCGGACTAGCGGGGGTGAGACCCAGTACTTC	TRBD2	.	TRBV6-6	TRBJ2-5
CASSTLDRLYNEQFF	TGTGCCAGCAGCACCCTGGACAGGCTATACAATGAGCAGTTCTTC	TRBD1	.	TRBV11-3	TRBJ2-1
CASSESTALSNQPQHF	TGTGCCAGCAGTGAATCGACAGCCCTAAGCAATCAGCCCCAGCATTTT	.	.	TRBV6-1	TRBJ1-5
CASSRASASNTGELFF	TGCGCCAGCAGCCGGGCTAGCGCCTCGAACACCGGGGAGCTGTTTTTT	.	.	TRBV5-1	TRBJ2-2
CSASPPSRTVSYNEQFF	TGCAGTGCTAGTCCACCCTCCCGGACTGTCTCCTACAATGAGCAGTTCTTC	.	.	TRBV20-1	TRBJ2-1
CASSPGTVQETQYF	TGTGCCAGCAGCCCAGGGACAGTCCAAGAGACCCAGTACTTC	TRBD1	once	TRBV5-6	TRBJ2-5
CASSNSGGSYNEQFF	TGTGCCAGCAGTAATAGCGGGGGCAGCTACAATGAGCAGTTCTTC	TRBD2	.	TRBV28	TRBJ2-1
CASSSEGGAKSGYEQFF	TGCGCCAGCAGCTCCGAGGGGGGGGCCAAATCTGGATATGAGCAGTTCTTC	.	.	TRBV5-1	TRBJ2-1
CASSPVTGVGQPQHF	TGTGCCAGCTCACCAGTGACAGGGGTCGGTCAGCCCCAGCATTTT	TRBD1	.	TRBV18	TRBJ1-5
CASSLALAWQETQYF	TGCGCCAGCAGCTTGGCCCTAGCGTGGCAAGAGACCCAGTACTTC	.	.	TRBV5-1	TRBJ2-5
CASSHQGAVNEKLFF	TGTGCCAGCAGCCACCAGGGGGCTGTTAATGAAAAACTGTTTTTT	TRBD1	.	TRBV3-1/TRBV3-2	TRBJ1-4
CASSLDTKNIQYF	TGTGCCAGCAGCTTAGATACCAAAAACATTCAGTACTTC	.	.	TRBV7-9	TRBJ2-4
CASSQSRGQGEGGYTF	TGTGCCAGCAGCCAATCCCGTGGACAGGGGGAAGGTGGCTACACCTTC	TRBD1	.	TRBV7-2	TRBJ1-2
CASSLTGFTEAFF	TGTGCCAGTAGTCTCACAGGGTTCACTGAAGCTTTCTTT	.	.	TRBV19	TRBJ1-1
CASSPLRETQYF	TGTGCCAGCTCACCACTTCGAGAGACCCAGTACTTC	.	.	TRBV18	TRBJ2-5
CASSRKPGQGFYEQYF	TGTGCCAGCTCACGGAAACCGGGACAGGGTTTCTACGAGCAGTACTTC	TRBD1	.	TRBV18	TRBJ2-7
CASSPTGTGGRQPQHF	TGTGCCAGCAGTCCTACCGGGACAGGGGGCAGGCAGCCCCAGCATTTT	TRBD1	.	TRBV28	TRBJ1-5
CASSVNPGLAGSNEQFF	TGTGCCAGCAGTGTTAACCCGGGACTAGCGGGTAGCAATGAGCAGTTCTTC	TRBD2	.	TRBV2	TRBJ2-1
CASSSSHFDEQFF	TGTGCCAGCAGCTCGTCCCACTTTGATGAGCAGTTCTTC	.	.	TRBV7-3	TRBJ2-1